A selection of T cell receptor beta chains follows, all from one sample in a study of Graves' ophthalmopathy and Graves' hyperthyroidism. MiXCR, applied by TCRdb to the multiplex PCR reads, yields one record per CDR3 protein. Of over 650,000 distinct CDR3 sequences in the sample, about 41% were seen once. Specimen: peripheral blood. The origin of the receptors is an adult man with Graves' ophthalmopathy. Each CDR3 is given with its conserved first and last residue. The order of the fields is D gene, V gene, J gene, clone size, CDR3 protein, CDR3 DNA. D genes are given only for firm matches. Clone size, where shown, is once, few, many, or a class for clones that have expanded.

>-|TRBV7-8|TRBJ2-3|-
CASSPGQRTDTQYF
TGTGCCAGCAGCCCAGGACAGCGCACAGATACGCAGTATTTT
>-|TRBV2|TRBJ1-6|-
CASSANAPLHF
TGTGCCAGCAGTGCCAATGCACCCCTCCACTTT
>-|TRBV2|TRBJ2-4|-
CASVEAFGIQYF
TGTGCCAGTGTCGAGGCATTCGGCATTCAGTACTTC
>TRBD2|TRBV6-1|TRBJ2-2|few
CASSYTDSGYTGELFF
TGTGCCAGCAGTTACACCGATAGCGGGTACACCGGGGAGCTGTTTTTT
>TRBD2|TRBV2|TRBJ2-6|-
CASRRSKRGKPGANVLTF
TGTGCCAGCAGGAGGAGTAAGCGGGGGAAACCGGGGGCCAACGTCCTGACTTTC
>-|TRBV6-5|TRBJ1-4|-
CASSLYQSGVREKLFF
TGTGCCAGCAGTTTATACCAGTCAGGGGTGAGGGAAAAACTGTTTTTT
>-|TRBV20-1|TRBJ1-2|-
CSARDYDRPNYGYTF
TGCAGTGCTAGAGATTATGACAGGCCTAACTATGGCTACACCTTC
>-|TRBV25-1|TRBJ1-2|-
CAWTQGHYGYTF
TGTGCCTGGACTCAGGGGCACTATGGCTACACCTTC
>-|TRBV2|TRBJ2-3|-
CASSFYLASGDTQYF
TGTGCCAGCAGTTTCTACCTAGCGTCAGGAGATACGCAGTATTTT
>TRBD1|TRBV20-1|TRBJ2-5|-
CSARRGQGTQYF
TGCAGTGCTAGAAGGGGACAGGGGACCCAGTACTTC
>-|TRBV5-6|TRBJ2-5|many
CASSLHETQYF
TGTGCCAGCAGCTTGCATGAGACCCAGTACTTC
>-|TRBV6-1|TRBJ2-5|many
CASSEAYAGETQYF
TGTGCCAGCAGTGAAGCGTACGCGGGAGAGACCCAGTACTTC
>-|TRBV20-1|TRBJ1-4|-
CSARDESLNEKLFF
TGCAGTGCTAGAGATGAGAGTTTGAATGAAAAACTGTTTTTT
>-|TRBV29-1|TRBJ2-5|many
CSVAAVTTQETQYF
TGCAGCGTTGCAGCGGTTACGACCCAAGAGACCCAGTACTTC
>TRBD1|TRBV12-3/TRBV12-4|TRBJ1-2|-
CASRPTGVSGNTF
TGTGCCAGCAGACCTACAGGGGTGTCTGGAAACACCTTC
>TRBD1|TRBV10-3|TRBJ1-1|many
CAISRTGDTEAFF
TGTGCCATCAGTCGAACAGGGGACACTGAAGCTTTCTTT
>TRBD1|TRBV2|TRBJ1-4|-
CASSGDSTGKLFF
TGTGCCAGCAGTGGGGACAGCACGGGAAAACTGTTTTTT
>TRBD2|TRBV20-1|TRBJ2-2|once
CSARSGLAGDPGELFF
TGCAGTGCTAGATCTGGACTAGCGGGAGACCCCGGGGAGCTGTTTTTT
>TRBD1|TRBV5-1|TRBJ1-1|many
CASSAGQGAEAFF
TGCGCCAGCAGCGCCGGACAGGGAGCTGAAGCTTTCTTT
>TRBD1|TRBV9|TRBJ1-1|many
CASSDGQGDTEAFF
TGTGCCAGCAGCGACGGACAGGGGGACACTGAAGCTTTCTTT
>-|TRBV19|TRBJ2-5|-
CASSIDPARGETQYF
TGTGCCAGTAGTATAGATCCCGCAAGAGGAGAGACCCAGTACTTC
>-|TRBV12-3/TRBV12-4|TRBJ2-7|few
CASSLGGPLYEQYF
TGTGCCAGCAGTTTAGGGGGCCCTCTCTACGAGCAGTACTTC
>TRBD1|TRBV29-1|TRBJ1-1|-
CSVVTGTGSITEAFF
TGCAGCGTGGTAACCGGGACAGGGAGTATCACTGAAGCTTTCTTT
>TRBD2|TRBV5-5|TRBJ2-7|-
CASSLRTSGPYEQYF
TGTGCCAGCAGCTTGAGGACTAGCGGACCCTACGAGCAGTACTTC
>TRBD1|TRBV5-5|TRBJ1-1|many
CASSLGTGVANTEAFF
TGTGCCAGCAGCTTGGGGACAGGGGTCGCGAACACTGAAGCTTTCTTT
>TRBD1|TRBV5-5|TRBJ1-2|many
CASSLHPDRANGYTF
TGTGCCAGCAGCTTGCATCCGGACAGGGCTAATGGCTACACCTTC
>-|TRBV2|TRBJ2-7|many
CASSEVGGRGEQYF
TGTGCCAGCAGTGAAGTCGGGGGTAGGGGAGAGCAGTACTTC
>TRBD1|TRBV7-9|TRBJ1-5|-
CASTSGTGSFRINQPQHF
TGTGCCAGCACCTCCGGGACAGGTTCATTTCGCATAAATCAGCCCCAGCATTTT
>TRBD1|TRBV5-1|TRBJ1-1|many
CASSFGTGNTEAFF
TGTGCCAGCAGCTTTGGGACAGGGAACACTGAAGCTTTCTTT
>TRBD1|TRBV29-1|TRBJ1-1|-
CSAGTGTGYTEAFF
TGCAGCGCCGGGACAGGGACAGGGTACACTGAAGCTTTCTTT
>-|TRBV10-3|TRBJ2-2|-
CASSTPGSGELFF
TGTGCCAGCAGTACGCCGGGTAGCGGGGAGCTGTTTTTT
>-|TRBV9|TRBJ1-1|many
CASSAAEGGTEAFF
TGTGCCAGCAGCGCGGCCGAGGGTGGCACTGAAGCTTTCTTT
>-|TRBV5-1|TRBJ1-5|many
CASSSQGRQPQHF
TGCGCCAGCAGCTCACAGGGTCGTCAGCCCCAGCATTTT
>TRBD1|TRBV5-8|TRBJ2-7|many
CASSYGTGGYEQYF
TGTGCCAGCAGCTACGGGACAGGGGGCTACGAGCAGTACTTC
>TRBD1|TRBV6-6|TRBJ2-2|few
CASSKRQGYTGELFF
TGTGCCAGCAGTAAACGACAGGGATACACCGGGGAGCTGTTTTTT
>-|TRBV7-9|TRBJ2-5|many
CASSPRDWQETQYF
TGTGCCAGCAGCCCCCGGGACTGGCAAGAGACCCAGTACTTC
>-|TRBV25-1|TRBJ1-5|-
CASSEFAGARQPQHF
TGTGCCAGCAGTGAATTTGCAGGGGCAAGACAGCCCCAGCATTTT
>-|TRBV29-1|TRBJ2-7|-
CSLADSYEQYF
TGCAGTTTAGCGGATTCCTACGAGCAGTACTTC
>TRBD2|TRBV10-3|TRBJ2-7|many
CASSRLAGGGYEQYF
TGTGCCAGCAGCCGACTAGCGGGAGGAGGCTACGAGCAGTACTTC
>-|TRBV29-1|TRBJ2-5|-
CSVLWGAGQETQYF
TGCAGCGTGCTTTGGGGGGCTGGGCAAGAGACCCAGTACTTC
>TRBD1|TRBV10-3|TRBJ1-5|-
CAISELGQGSQPQHF
TGTGCCATCAGTGAGCTGGGACAGGGGAGCCAGCCCCAGCATTTT
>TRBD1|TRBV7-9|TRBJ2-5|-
CASSLSGQGQGETQYF
TGTGCCAGCAGCCTTTCGGGACAGGGCCAAGGAGAGACCCAGTACTTC
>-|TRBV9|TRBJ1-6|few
CASSVMGANSPLHF
TGTGCCAGCAGCGTAATGGGAGCAAATTCACCCCTCCACTTT
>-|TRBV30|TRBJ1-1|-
CALTGGDTEAFF
TGTGCCTTAACCGGGGGCGACACTGAAGCTTTCTTT
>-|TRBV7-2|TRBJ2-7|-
CASSLFGRPYEQYF
TGTGCCAGCAGCTTATTTGGCAGACCCTACGAGCAGTACTTC
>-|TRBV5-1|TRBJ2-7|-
CASSQTPPYEQYF
TGCGCCAGCAGCCAAACCCCCCCCTACGAGCAGTACTTC
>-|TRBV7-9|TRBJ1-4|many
CASRKQGGSEKLFF
TGTGCCAGCAGAAAACAGGGAGGGTCTGAAAAACTGTTTTTT
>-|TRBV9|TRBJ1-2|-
CASSEELPGDDLGSGYTF
TGTGCCAGCAGCGAAGAACTCCCAGGAGACGACCTAGGGAGTGGCTACACCTTC
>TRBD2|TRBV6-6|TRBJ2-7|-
CASSELGLPSEQYF
TGTGCCAGCAGTGAATTGGGACTACCCTCCGAGCAGTACTTC
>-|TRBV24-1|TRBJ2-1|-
CATSDLWDRHNEQFF
TGTGCCACCAGTGATTTGTGGGACCGACACAATGAGCAGTTCTTC
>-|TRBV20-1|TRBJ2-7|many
CSARAGIRYEQYF
TGCAGTGCTAGGGCAGGGATTCGTTACGAGCAGTACTTC
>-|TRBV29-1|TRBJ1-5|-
CSSEAINQPQHF
TGCAGCAGTGAGGCCATCAATCAGCCCCAGCATTTT